Below, 22 T cell receptor beta chains from the same sample are listed, as sequenced in a study of blood T cell repertoires in COVID-19. This table comes from immunoSEQ multiplex PCR, and its TCRdb copy is limited to in-frame clones, with some not included. Of about 75,000 clones listed, 75% to 95% are singletons. The specimen sequenced was peripheral blood. These receptors were obtained from a human donor in a cohort sampled during active COVID-19.

The gene calls are TRBV29-1 and TRBJ1-2; 10 bases are a match to TRBD1. The CDR3 sequence is 13 residues long. Losses at the gene ends were 7 bases for V and 7 bases for J; bases not matched to a gene: 9. Looked up from germline, CDR1 is SQVTM and CDR2 is ANQGSEA. CDR3 sequence reads: CSAATGGGGGYTF. CDR3 bases: TGCAGCGCCGCGACAGGGGGCGGCGGTGGCTACACCTTC.

This sequence joins TRBV7-2 and TRBJ1-2; possible D gene TRBD1, 6 bases. This CDR3 comprises 17 residues. V lost 4 bases, J lost 5 bases, and 23 bases lay in between. CDR1 and CDR2 from the germline V gene are SGHTA and FQGNSA. The CDR3: CASSSYPSGTKGYGYTF. CDR3 bases: TGTGCCAGCAGCTCTTATCCCTCCGGGACAAAGGGGTATGGCTACACCTTC.

The chain carries TRBV7-6 and TRBJ2-7, with 7 bases that match TRBD1. The CDR3 totals 15 residues. The germline gives CDR1 SGHVS, CDR2 FNYEAQ. With 0 bases clipped from V and 1 base from J, the junction kept 3 bases outside the gene matches. CDR3 bases: TGTGCCAGCAGCTTAGCGTGGGACAGATCCTACGAGCAGTACTTC. Its protein product is CASSLAWDRSYEQYF. The full variable domain, completed using reference TRBV7-6 and TRBJ2-7, is GAGVSQSPRYKVTKRGQDVALRCDPISGHVSLYWYRQALGQGPEFLTYFNYEAQQDKSGLPNDRFSAERPEGSISTLTIQRTEQRDSAMYRCASSLAWDRSYEQYFGPGTRLTVT.

J is TRBJ2-3 and V is TRBV28, with D tentatively TRBD2 (5 bases). The V gene's germline CDR1 is MDHEN and CDR2 SYDVKM. Trimming pared 6 bases from V and 3 bases from J, leaving 7 bases between. The CDR3 runs to 12 residues. CDR3 in DNA: TGTGCCAGCAGCCGGACTACAGATACGCAGTATTTT. This encodes CASSRTTDTQYF. Full variable domain (rest looked up from reference TRBV28 and TRBJ2-3): DVKVTQSSRYLVKRTGEKVFLECVQDMDHENMFWYRQDPGLGLRLIYFSYDVKMKEKGDIPEGYSVSREKKERFSLILESASTNQTSMYLCASSRTTDTQYFGPGTRLTVL.

This chain links TRBV3-1 (or the pseudogene TRBV3-2) with TRBJ1-6, with TRBD1 matching 9 bases. V lost 2 bases to trimming and J lost 9 bases; unmatched junction nucleotides: 5. CDR3 length: 15 amino acids. Germline loops: CDR1 LGHDT, CDR2 YNNKEL (reference sequence). DNA of the CDR3: TGTGCCAGCAGCCAAAGACAGGGGGGAGGTTCACCCCTCCACTTT. This gives the protein CASSQRQGGGSPLHF.

The chain employs TRBV9 and TRBJ2-5, with 11 positions matching TRBD2. Germline V lookup: CDR1 SGDLS, CDR2 YYNGEE. Trimming cost V 0 bases and J 2 bases; bases outside gene matches: 3. The CDR3 length is 16 residues. The CDR3, as DNA: TGTGCCAGCAGCGTAGCTAGCGGGGGGATTCAAGAGACCCAGTACTTC. Residues: CASSVASGGIQETQYF. Full variable domain (outside the CDR3, taken from reference TRBV9 and TRBJ2-5): DSGVTQTPKHLITATGQRVTLRCSPRSGDLSVYWYQQSLDQGLQFLIQYYNGEERAKGNILERFSAQQFPDLHSELNLSSLELGDSALYFCASSVASGGIQETQYFGPGTRLLVL.

V is TRBV3-1 (or the pseudogene TRBV3-2) and J is TRBJ1-4, with unresolved D. V lost 4 bases and J 10 bases, leaving 19 bases between the germline ends. CDR1 and CDR2 (germline): LGHDT, YNNKEL (reference sequence). The CDR3 runs 15 residues. Written as DNA, the CDR3 is TGTGCCAGCAGCCGGCAATTGGCCGCCTCGGGAAAACTGTTTTTT. As protein: CASSRQLAASGKLFF.

A single count supports this clone. The rearrangement links TRBV9 to TRBJ1-4; perhaps TRBD1 as D (6 bases). This CDR3 is built from 18 residues. The germline V gene has CDR1 SGDLS and CDR2 YYNGEE. V lost 3 bases and J 5 bases, leaving 23 bases between the germline ends. Here the CDR3 reads CASSASATGYRVNEKLFF. The CDR3 region has the DNA TGTGCCAGCAGCGCGTCCGCTACAGGGTATCGCGTAAATGAAAAACTGTTTTTT. The full variable domain, in which reference TRBV9 and TRBJ1-4 provide the parts outside the CDR3, is DSGVTQTPKHLITATGQRVTLRCSPRSGDLSVYWYQQSLDQGLQFLIQYYNGEERAKGNILERFSAQQFPDLHSELNLSSLELGDSALYFCASSASATGYRVNEKLFFGSGTQLSVL.

The chain employs TRBV4-2 and TRBJ2-5; TRBD2 might be the D (6 bases). Germline V lookup: CDR1 LGHNA, CDR2 YNFKEQ. The CDR3 loop spans 16 amino acids. With 1 base removed from V and 5 bases from J, the gap between germline ends came to 17 bases. The CDR3 protein is CASSQGFGPSEETQYF. The CDR3 DNA is TGTGCCAGCAGCCAAGGGTTTGGTCCTAGCGAGGAGACCCAGTACTTC.

This clone was found once. The rearrangement links TRBV19 to TRBJ1-2; D is unclear. Germline V CDR1 and CDR2: LNHDA, SQIVND (reference sequence). The CDR3 extends over 10 amino acids. The germline V and J ends were trimmed by 6 bases and 6 bases, with 5 bases remaining between them. The CDR3 coding sequence is TGTGCCAGTAGACTAGATGGCTACACCTTC. This encodes CASRLDGYTF. The full variable domain, completed using reference TRBV19 and TRBJ1-2, is DGGITQSPKYLFRKEGQNVTLSCEQNLNHDAMYWYRQDPGQGLRLIYYSQIVNDFQKGDIAEGYSVSREKKESFPLTVTSAQKNPTAFYLCASRLDGYTFGSGTRLTVV.

The chain combines TRBV4-3 with TRBJ1-2; 8 bases map to TRBD1. This CDR3 is 17 amino acids long. Trimming cost V 5 bases and J 2 bases; bases outside gene matches: 13. Germline lookup yields CDR1 LGHNA and CDR2 YSLEER. Here the CDR3 reads CASSSSFPPGGNYGYTF. CDR3 nucleotides: TGCGCCAGCAGCTCCAGCTTCCCCCCAGGGGGCAACTATGGCTACACCTTC.

V and J are TRBV6-5 and TRBJ1-1; TRBD1 matches at 9 bases. The CDR3 loop spans 14 amino acids. The germline V gene encodes CDR1 MNHEY and CDR2 SVGAGI. Trimming at V came to 5 bases and at J to 0 bases, leaving 1 base not matched to a gene. CDR3 protein: CASSNRGLNTEAFF. The CDR3 nucleotides read TGTGCCAGCAGTAACAGGGGGCTGAACACTGAAGCTTTCTTT.

CDR3 protein: CASSLMLAGGSTDTQYF. CDR3 DNA sequence: TGCGCCAGCAGCTTGATGCTAGCGGGGGGTAGCACAGATACGCAGTATTTT. The gene calls are TRBV5-1 and TRBJ2-3; 11 bases are shared with TRBD2. After removal of 1 base from V and 0 bases from J, the junction contained 4 bases not matched to a gene. This CDR3 is 17 amino acids long. Germline CDR1 and CDR2: SGHRS and YFSETQ.

V usage is TRBV4-1 and J usage is TRBJ2-7; 9 bases align to TRBD1. The J segment lost 2 bases and the V segment lost 7 bases, leaving 9 bases of the junction unmatched. Germline assignment: CDR1 MGHRA and CDR2 YSYEKL. The CDR3 is 15 amino acids. CDR3 residues: CASTHEQGAAYEQYF. CDR3 DNA: TGCGCCAGCACACATGAACAGGGGGCGGCCTACGAGCAGTACTTC.

The chain employs TRBV6-6 and TRBJ2-5, with D possibly being TRBD2 (6 bases). The germline V gene encodes CDR1 MNHNY and CDR2 SVGAGI (reference sequence). The V gene lost 5 bases and the J gene lost 5 bases, with 18 bases spanning the gap. The CDR3 loop spans 15 amino acids. This CDR3 reads CASSQGLHTVETQYF. CDR3 nucleotides: TGTGCCAGCAGTCAGGGACTTCACACAGTGGAGACCCAGTACTTC.

V is TRBV5-1 and J is TRBJ2-5, with TRBD2 matching over 16 bases. The CDR3 runs to 18 residues. The germline gives CDR1 SGHRS, CDR2 YFSETQ. Trimming at V came to 4 bases and at J to 4 bases, leaving 10 bases not matched to a gene. In nucleotides, the CDR3 is TGCGCCAGCAGCAAAGGGACTAGCGGGGGGGCCCCCAGAGAGACCCAGTACTTC. This translates into CASSKGTSGGAPRETQYF. The whole variable domain, filled in from reference TRBV5-1 and TRBJ2-5, reads KAGVTQTPRYLIKTRGQQVTLSCSPISGHRSVSWYQQTPGQGLQFLFEYFSETQRNKGNFPGRFSGRQFSNSRSEMNVSTLELGDSALYLCASSKGTSGGAPRETQYFGPGTRLLVL.

The genes are TRBV2 and TRBJ2-6; D is possibly TRBD2 (5 bases). Trimming cost V 2 bases and J 1 base, with 9 bases left between them. CDR1 is SNHLY, CDR2 FYNNEI, per germline. The CDR3 has 16 amino acids. In DNA form, the CDR3 reads TGTGCCAGCAGTGAACCCCGGGGATCTGGGGCCAACGTCCTGACTTTC. Protein product: CASSEPRGSGANVLTF.

In the case of this clone: One junction end does not reproduce the germline sequence, and a read error may be involved. CDR3 nucleotide sequence: TGCAGCGCTGAGTTCCTCCGGGACAGTTCGATCTTC. Amino acid sequence: CSAEFLRDSSIF. The J gene is TRBJ2-1, the V gene TRBV29-1, with 7 bases that match TRBD1. Germline V lookup: CDR1 SQVTM, CDR2 ANQGSEA. The CDR3 spans 12 residues.

This clone was detected once. V gene TRBV29-1 combines with J gene TRBJ1-4; D not resolved. Germline V lookup: CDR1 SQVTM, CDR2 ANQGSEA. V was cut by 5 bases and J by 3 bases, with 10 bases left in between. This CDR3 region has 13 residues. Here the CDR3 reads CSVRKGANEKLFF. Written as DNA, the CDR3 is TGCAGCGTTCGGAAGGGAGCTAATGAAAAACTGTTTTTT.

The chain has TRBV19 and TRBJ1-6; D perhaps matches TRBD1 (6 bases). Germline-derived CDR1 and CDR2 are LNHDA and SQIVND (reference sequence). The CDR3 runs 16 residues. Trimming took 8 bases from V and 0 from J, leaving 14 bases between them. The CDR3: CASALQGSSYNSPLHF. The DNA for the CDR3 is TGTGCCAGTGCCCTACAGGGAAGCTCCTATAATTCACCCCTCCACTTT.

The CDR3, as DNA: TGTGCCAGCAGCGTAGGCAGTAGCGGGGGGGTCAATGAGCAGTTCTTC. Translated: CASSVGSSGGVNEQFF. The rearrangement uses TRBV9 and TRBJ2-1; 11 positions match TRBD2. The CDR3 is 16 amino acids. Looked up from germline, CDR1 is SGDLS and CDR2 is YYNGEE. Unmatched junction bases numbered 5, after V lost 0 bases and J lost 6 bases.

The chain couples TRBV5-1 to TRBJ1-2; perhaps TRBD1 as D (6 bases). The CDR3 extends over 13 amino acids. CDR1 and CDR2 (germline): SGHRS, YFSETQ. V lost 7 bases, J lost 7 bases, and 17 bases lay in between. The CDR3 loop is CASGLGGAGGYTF. CDR3 DNA: TGCGCCAGCGGCCTCGGGGGGGCAGGTGGCTACACCTTC.